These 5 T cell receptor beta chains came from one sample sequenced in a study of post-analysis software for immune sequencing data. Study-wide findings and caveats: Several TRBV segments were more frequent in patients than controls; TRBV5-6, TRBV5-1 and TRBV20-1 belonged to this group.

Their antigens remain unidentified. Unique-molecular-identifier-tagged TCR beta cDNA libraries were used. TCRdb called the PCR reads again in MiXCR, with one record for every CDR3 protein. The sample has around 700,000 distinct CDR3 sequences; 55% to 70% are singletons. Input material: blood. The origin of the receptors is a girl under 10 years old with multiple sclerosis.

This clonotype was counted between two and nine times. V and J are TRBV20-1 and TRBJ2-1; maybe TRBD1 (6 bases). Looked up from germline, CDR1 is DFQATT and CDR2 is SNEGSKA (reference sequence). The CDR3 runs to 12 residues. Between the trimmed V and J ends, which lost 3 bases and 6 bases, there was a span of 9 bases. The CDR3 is CSARGTLNEQFF. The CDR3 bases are TGCAGTGCTAGGGGGACACTCAATGAGCAGTTCTTC.

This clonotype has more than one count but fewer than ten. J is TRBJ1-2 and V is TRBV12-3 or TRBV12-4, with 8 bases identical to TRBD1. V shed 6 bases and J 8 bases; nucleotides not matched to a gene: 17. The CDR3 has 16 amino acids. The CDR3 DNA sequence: TGTGCCAGCAGCCCCAGGACAGGGAGTGTTATGCCGGGCTACACCTTC. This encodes CASSPRTGSVMPGYTF.

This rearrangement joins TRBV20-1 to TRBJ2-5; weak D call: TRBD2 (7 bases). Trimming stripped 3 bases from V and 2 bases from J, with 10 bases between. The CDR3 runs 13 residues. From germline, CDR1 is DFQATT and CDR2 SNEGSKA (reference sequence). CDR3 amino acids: CSASEGGQETQYF. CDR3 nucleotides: TGCAGTGCTAGTGAGGGGGGGCAAGAGACCCAGTACTTC.

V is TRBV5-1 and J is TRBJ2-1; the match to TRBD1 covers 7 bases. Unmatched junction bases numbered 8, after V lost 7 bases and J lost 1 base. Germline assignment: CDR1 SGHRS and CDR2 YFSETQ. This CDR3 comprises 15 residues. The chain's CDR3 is CASYSETGSYNEQFF. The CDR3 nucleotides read TGCGCCAGCTACAGCGAGACAGGGTCCTACAATGAGCAGTTCTTC.

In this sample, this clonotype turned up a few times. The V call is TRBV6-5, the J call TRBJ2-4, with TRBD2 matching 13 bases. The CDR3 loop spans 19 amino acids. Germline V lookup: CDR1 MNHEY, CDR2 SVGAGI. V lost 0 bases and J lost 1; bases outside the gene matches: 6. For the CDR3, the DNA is TGTGCCAGCAGTTACTCACTAGCGGGGGGGCGGAGTGCCAAAAACATTCAGTACTTC. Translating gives CASSYSLAGGRSAKNIQYF.